The source of this TCR beta chain is a study of blood T cell repertoires in COVID-19. Study details: Collection of acute and convalescent COVID-19 samples took place in the United States, Italy and Spain. The cDNA or gDNA used as material had been derived from T cells, B-cell-depleted T cells, or PBMCs.

Authors' processing steps: Amplification of reference gene primers was used by the study to estimate nucleated cell counts. Sequencing was performed with immunoSEQ multiplex PCR; in TCRdb, only in-frame clones are kept and a portion is missing. The V and J calls and clone size are taken from that table; D and trimming were inferred from the DNA. The sample holds about 270,000 clones; under 90% are singletons and the top ten take 2.5% to 3%. Germline V CDR1 and CDR2: LGHDT, YNNKEL (reference sequence). The CDR3 is 12 amino acids. Trimming at V came to 4 bases and at J to 10 bases, leaving 3 bases not matched to a gene.

This receptor was identified in a woman aged 60-75 years with active or convalescent COVID-19. Sequences were obtained from peripheral blood. The V gene is TRBV3-1 (or the pseudogene TRBV3-2), the J gene TRBJ2-2, with 7 bases that match TRBD2. CDR3 DNA sequence: TGTGCCAGCAGCCGGGGGGGGTCGGAGCTGTTTTTT. Translation gives CASSRGGSELFF.